This T cell receptor (beta chain) emerged from a study of T cell repertoires in cytomegalovirus infection. About the research overall: It was recently identified HLA-C-restricted and well-studied HLA-B-restricted CMV epitopes that the study used. It was the public TCR beta signatures that indicated both CMV infection and matching HLA type. Study outcomes and limitations: HLA-C-restricted CMV-specific TCR beta clonotypes prevailed in the ex vivo response.

TCRdb passed the reads through MiXCR, listing each CDR3 protein once. The sample comprises about 110,000 distinct CDR3 sequences, around 40% of which are singletons, and 74% rests with the top ten. A note on this clonotype: Its antigen is still unknown.

V shed 4 bases and J shed 5 bases, with 9 bases lying between them. CDR1 is LNHDA, CDR2 SQIVND, per germline (reference sequence). This CDR3 is built from 13 residues. This specimen was CD8+ T cells from cultured PBMCs, taken from culture after CMV antigen stimulation. This sequence originates from a human donor in good health (CMV status not recorded). Some clones in this sample may be carry-over from other donors' samples. The J gene is TRBJ1-5, the V gene TRBV19; D not resolved. The CDR3 region has the DNA TGTGCCAGTAGTAAAGGATTTGATCAGCCCCAGCATTTT. It is translated as CASSKGFDQPQHF.